This T cell receptor beta chain was recorded in a study of shared T cell receptors in the human thymus. The table came from immunoSEQ multiplex PCR; TCRdb's copy has only in-frame clones and leaves some out. Of 600,000 to 900,000 clones in the sample, approximately 83% were seen once. J was trimmed by 0 bases and V by 6 bases; bases with no gene match: 2. The CDR3 is 15 amino acids. Germline CDR1 is MRHNA and CDR2 is SNTAGT. The same specimen was also included in a second study, on human thymus T cells. That publication notes: Resections removed during corrective heart surgery provided the thymus tissue used. Gene usage for V and J segments appeared biased in thymic and blood repertoires.

Input material: thymocytes. The receptor was derived from a girl under three years old with a congenital heart defect. The V gene is TRBV6-4, the J gene TRBJ1-6; TRBD1 matches at 7 bases. CDR3 sequence reads: CASRDRSSYNSPLHF. As DNA, the CDR3 is TGTGCCAGCAGGGACAGGAGCTCCTATAATTCACCCCTCCACTTT.